The 28 T cell receptor beta chains below were found in one sample sequenced in a study of CD8+ T cells in alopecia areata. RNA was extracted and reverse transcribed into cDNA as the sequencing template. The data were produced by immunoSEQ multiplex PCR, yet TCRdb's version contains in-frame clones alone and is incomplete. Of approximately 300,000 clones in the sample, roughly 64% were seen once. The treatment is: oral pan-JAK inhibitor, 5-10 mg twice daily. This specimen was CD4+ T cells sorted from blood, taken at week 24, from a patient treated with tofacitinib. The source of these receptors is a human donor with alopecia areata.

V gene TRBV6-5 combines with J gene TRBJ1-1, with D unclear. Germline V gene lookup returns CDR1 MNHEY and CDR2 SVGAGI. The CDR3 loop spans 14 amino acids. Deletions cut 4 bases from V and 4 bases from J, with 13 bases between. CDR3: CASSSLGIFTEAFF. The DNA of the CDR3 is TGTGCCAGCAGTTCCCTGGGGATTTTCACTGAAGCTTTCTTT.

This clone has more than one count but fewer than ten. The V gene is TRBV6-5, the J gene TRBJ2-7; no clear D gene. This CDR3 spans 14 amino acids. V was shortened by 5 bases and J by 0 bases, with 11 bases between the two germline ends. The germline V gene has CDR1 MNHEY and CDR2 SVGAGI. The CDR3: CASSPTRSSYEQYF. In DNA form, the CDR3 reads TGTGCCAGCAGTCCTACACGGAGCTCCTACGAGCAGTACTTC.

The CDR3 sequence is CATSSFEEDGYTF. For the CDR3, the DNA is TGTGCCACCAGCAGCTTCGAAGAGGATGGCTACACCTTC. The chain recombines TRBV15 with TRBJ1-2; D gene unclear. There are 13 residues in the CDR3. Germline values: CDR1 LNHNV, CDR2 YYDKDF (reference sequence). V gave up 3 bases and J gave up 6 bases, with 11 bases separating them.

In its sample, this clone was seen a few times. CDR3 loop: CALGQEVYGYTF. The CDR3 DNA reads as TGTGCCCTGGGACAGGAGGTCTATGGCTACACCTTC. The chain recombines TRBV30 with TRBJ1-2, with 8 bases aligning to TRBD1. V gave up 8 bases and J gave up 4 bases; unmatched junction bases: 6. The CDR3 sequence is 12 residues long. CDR1 and CDR2 from the germline V gene are GTSNPN and SVGIG (reference sequence).

The genes are TRBV25-1 and TRBJ2-1; TRBD2 matches at 13 bases. The CDR3 covers 16 residues. With V trimmed by 4 bases and J by 6 bases, 6 bases remained unmatched. Germline CDR1 MGHDK, CDR2 SYGVNS. CDR3 nucleotides: TGTGCCAGCAGTGCATGGGGGACTAGCGGGGCCAATGAGCAGTTCTTC. It codes for CASSAWGTSGANEQFF.

This clone showed up just a few times. The V and J genes are TRBV7-2 and TRBJ2-7; D call uncertain. The ends were cut back, 5 bases at V and 0 bases at J, with 11 bases in the middle. The length of the CDR3 is 14 residues. Per germline, CDR1 SGHTA and CDR2 FQGNSA. CDR3 bases: TGTGCCAGCAGCACCGGACCCAGCTCCTACGAGCAGTACTTC. It is translated as CASSTGPSSYEQYF.

J is TRBJ1-6 and V is TRBV30; D is perhaps TRBD1 (5 bases). The CDR3 is made up of 17 amino acids. Between the trimmed V and J ends, which lost 3 bases and 0 bases, there was a span of 15 bases. Germline CDR1 is GTSNPN and CDR2 is SVGIG (reference sequence). CDR3 bases: TGTGCCTGGAGGGCCCAGGGTCTAAGCTCCTATAATTCACCCCTCCACTTT. Translating gives CAWRAQGLSSYNSPLHF.

The rearrangement uses TRBV5-4 and TRBJ1-1; 7 nucleotides agree with TRBD1. Germline CDR1 reads SGHNT; CDR2 reads YYREEE (reference sequence). This CDR3 has 14 amino acids. After removal of 7 bases from V and 4 bases from J, the junction contained 10 bases not matched to a gene. The CDR3 reads CASFTGTVGTEAFF. As DNA, the CDR3 is TGTGCCAGCTTTACCGGGACAGTAGGCACTGAAGCTTTCTTT.

There are a few counts of this clone. The rearrangement joins TRBV5-4 to TRBJ1-1; a weak D match, TRBD1 (5 bases). V lost 7 bases and J 0 bases, leaving 13 bases between the germline ends. This CDR3 contains 14 residues. In germline, CDR1 is SGHNT, CDR2 YYREEE (reference sequence). DNA of the CDR3: TGTGCCAGCTCAATGTGGGGGATGAACACTGAAGCTTTCTTT. Amino acids: CASSMWGMNTEAFF.

The genes are TRBV6-5 and TRBJ2-5; D unclear. Looked up from germline, CDR1 is MNHEY and CDR2 is SVGAGI. The V gene lost 6 bases and the J gene lost 0 bases, with 8 bases spanning the gap. The CDR3 is made up of 13 amino acids. As DNA, the CDR3 is TGTGCCAGCAGCCGCTGGGACCAAGAGACCCAGTACTTC. It encodes CASSRWDQETQYF.

The chain employs TRBV7-9 and TRBJ2-7; no definite D call. Germline CDR1 SEHNR, CDR2 FQNEAQ (reference sequence). The CDR3 spans 14 residues. The V gene lost 2 bases and the J gene lost 7 bases, with 15 bases spanning the gap. The CDR3 bases are TGTGCCAGCAGCTTACAGTCCTCCCCGTCAGAGCAGTACTTC. Its protein is CASSLQSSPSEQYF. The complete variable domain, with remaining parts taken from reference TRBV7-9 and TRBJ2-7, reads DTGVSQNPRHKITKRGQNVTFRCDPISEHNRLYWYRQTLGQGPEFLTYFQNEAQLEKSRLLSDRFSAERPKGSFSTLEIQRTEQGDSAMYLCASSLQSSPSEQYFGPGTRLTVT.

The chain employs TRBV29-1 and TRBJ2-1; the D gene is possibly TRBD1 (6 bases). The CDR3 sequence is 13 residues long. Germline loops: CDR1 SQVTM, CDR2 ANQGSEA. Trimming left V 8 bases short and J 3 bases short, with 14 bases between. CDR3 loop: CSLIRGSYNEQFF. The CDR3 coding sequence is TGCAGCTTGATCAGGGGAAGCTACAATGAGCAGTTCTTC.

This clone was found a few times. The rearrangement links TRBV30 to TRBJ1-2; D gene ambiguous. The V and J ends lost 3 bases and 7 bases respectively, with 15 bases between them. The CDR3 loop spans 13 amino acids. CDR1 and CDR2 (germline): GTSNPN, SVGIG (reference sequence). In DNA, the CDR3 is TGTGCCTGGAGCCCCAATGGTATGGGTGGCTACACCTTC. Protein: CAWSPNGMGGYTF.

This clone was seen a few times. The chain has TRBV6-6 and TRBJ2-5; tentatively, D is TRBD2 (6 bases). The V end was cut by 6 bases, the J end by 4 bases, with 15 bases between. This CDR3 has 14 residues. The V gene's germline CDR1 is MNHNY and CDR2 SVGAGI (reference sequence). CDR3 loop: CASRDSNSGETQYF. CDR3 sequence (DNA): TGTGCCAGCAGGGACTCGAATAGCGGAGAGACCCAGTACTTC.

This clone has a handful of counts. The chain is built from TRBV10-3 and TRBJ2-1; 7 bases are a match to TRBD1. Trimming took 4 bases from V and 5 from J; bases not matched to a gene: 2. In germline, CDR1 is ENHRY, CDR2 SYGVKD. CDR3 length equals 13 residues. The CDR3 nucleotides are TGTGCCATCAGTGCCGGACAGGACAATGAGCAGTTCTTC. This translates into CAISAGQDNEQFF.

The chain couples TRBV5-1 to TRBJ2-5; TRBD2 matches at 8 bases. Germline assignment: CDR1 SGHRS and CDR2 YFSETQ. This CDR3 is 16 amino acids long. V was pared by 0 bases and J by 3 bases, with 7 bases of the junction left unmatched. CDR3 in amino acids: CASSLGELAVKETQYF. CDR3 nucleotide sequence: TGCGCCAGCAGCTTGGGCGAACTAGCGGTAAAAGAGACCCAGTACTTC. The whole variable domain, filled in from reference TRBV5-1 and TRBJ2-5, reads KAGVTQTPRYLIKTRGQQVTLSCSPISGHRSVSWYQQTPGQGLQFLFEYFSETQRNKGNFPGRFSGRQFSNSRSEMNVSTLELGDSALYLCASSLGELAVKETQYFGPGTRLLVL.

Concerning this clone: The same CDR3 can be traced to other DNA sequences in this sample. This chain's CDR3 is CAWGGTEAFF. The CDR3 DNA is TGTGCCTGGGGCGGGACTGAAGCTTTCTTT. V is TRBV30 and J is TRBJ1-1, with D hard to call. CDR3 length: 10 amino acids. CDR1 is GTSNPN, CDR2 SVGIG, per germline (reference sequence). V was clipped by 5 bases and J by 5 bases, with 6 bases between them.

The chain uses TRBV7-9 and TRBJ2-2, with a weak D call TRBD1 (6 bases). The CDR3 runs to 16 residues. From germline, CDR1 is SEHNR and CDR2 FQNEAQ (reference sequence). V lost 4 bases to trimming and J lost 1 base, with 13 bases between them. CDR3 in amino acids: CASSSIPTGNTGELFF. CDR3 coding DNA: TGTGCCAGCAGCTCAATTCCGACAGGGAACACCGGGGAGCTGTTTTTT.

V usage is TRBV5-1 and J usage is TRBJ2-5; unclear D gene. V was shortened by 0 bases and J by 5 bases, with 8 bases between the two germline ends. CDR1 is SGHRS, CDR2 YFSETQ, per germline. CDR3 length equals 13 residues. CDR3 residues: CASSLGWMETQYF. The CDR3 DNA reads as TGCGCCAGCAGCTTGGGCTGGATGGAGACCCAGTACTTC.

This clone has more than one count but fewer than ten. The chain links TRBV2 to TRBJ1-2; tentative D call: TRBD1 (5 bases). CDR1 is SNHLY and CDR2 is FYNNEI in the germline V gene. The CDR3 length is 15 residues. Between the trimmed V and J ends, which lost 1 base and 2 bases, there was a span of 11 bases. The CDR3 loop is CASSEEGTGNYGYTF. The DNA of the CDR3 is TGTGCCAGCAGTGAAGAAGGGACCGGCAACTATGGCTACACCTTC.

The chain combines TRBV11-2 with TRBJ1-6; maybe TRBD1 (6 bases). Germline values: CDR1 SGHAT, CDR2 FQNNGV. CDR3 length equals 14 residues. V gave up 2 bases and J gave up 10 bases, with 12 bases separating them. CDR3 region: CASSLRAGVSPLHF. The CDR3 DNA sequence: TGTGCCAGCAGCTTACGCGCAGGGGTCTCACCCCTCCACTTT.

This chain connects TRBV25-1 to TRBJ2-7; 7 bases are shared with TRBD1. There are 13 residues in the CDR3. With 0 bases clipped from V and 7 bases from J, the junction kept 3 bases outside the gene matches. The germline CDR1 and CDR2 sequences are MGHDK and SYGVNS. The CDR3 loop is CASSEYRQGEQYF. DNA for the CDR3: TGTGCCAGCAGTGAATACCGACAGGGAGAGCAGTACTTC.

This chain joins TRBV25-1 and TRBJ2-5; 7 bases map to TRBD1. CDR1 is MGHDK and CDR2 is SYGVNS in the germline V gene. Unmatched junction bases numbered 4, after V lost 2 bases and J lost 1 base. The CDR3 covers 15 residues. DNA of the CDR3: TGTGCCAGCAGTGAAGGACAGGCCACCCAAGAGACCCAGTACTTC. It is translated as CASSEGQATQETQYF.

The chain is built from TRBV4-3 and TRBJ2-1; D gene ambiguous. The CDR3 loop spans 15 amino acids. Germline V gives CDR1 LGHNA, CDR2 YSLEER. V lost 3 bases to trimming and J lost 5 bases, with 14 bases between them. The CDR3 coding sequence is TGCGCCAGCAGCCATTATGTGGAAGGTAACAATGAGCAGTTCTTC. Its protein is CASSHYVEGNNEQFF.

There are a few counts of this clone. The chain couples TRBV30 to TRBJ1-1, with 7 bases identical to TRBD1. Trimming cost V 3 bases and J 4 bases; bases outside gene matches: 14. The CDR3 is made up of 16 amino acids. Per germline, CDR1 GTSNPN and CDR2 SVGIG (reference sequence). The CDR3 nucleotides read TGTGCCTGGAGCCCCTTGGGAGGACAGGAGGGCACTGAAGCTTTCTTT. Translated: CAWSPLGGQEGTEAFF.

A few counts support this clone. The chain employs TRBV28 and TRBJ2-5; 7 bases are shared with TRBD2. The CDR3 totals 13 residues. Germline V gives CDR1 MDHEN, CDR2 SYDVKM. With V trimmed by 10 bases and J by 5 bases, 10 bases remained unmatched. The CDR3 spells CATNWGGRETQYF. DNA of the CDR3: TGTGCCACCAACTGGGGGGGTCGGGAGACCCAGTACTTC.

This chain joins TRBV4-1 and TRBJ1-1; a weak D match, TRBD1 (5 bases). The CDR3 length is 21 residues. Germline CDR1 and CDR2: MGHRA and YSYEKL. V dropped 1 base and J dropped 1 base, with 28 bases sitting between them. The CDR3 here is CASSQVWFSTKGIEPNTEAFF. CDR3 nucleotide sequence: TGCGCCAGCAGCCAAGTTTGGTTCTCGACGAAGGGGATCGAACCGAACACTGAAGCTTTCTTT.

The chain has TRBV30 and TRBJ1-1, with D perhaps TRBD1 (6 bases). The CDR3 runs to 15 residues. The ends were cut back, 6 bases at V and 6 bases at J, with 23 bases in the middle. CDR1 is GTSNPN and CDR2 is SVGIG in the germline V gene (reference sequence). The CDR3 DNA is TGTGCCTGCCCCAGTGGGGGCGGGGGGTCTGCTGAAGCTTTCTTT. It yields the protein CACPSGGGGSAEAFF.